This TCR beta chain appears in the sequencing data of a study of OX40 agonist ivuxolimab in advanced cancers. Germline CDR1 and CDR2: WNHNN and SYGVQD (reference sequence). Trimming left V 2 bases short and J 6 bases short, with 14 bases between. This CDR3 is built from 14 residues. Here immunoSEQ multiplex PCR was the method, and the copy in TCRdb shows in-frame clones only, minus some. This table holds tens of thousands of clones, 80% to 85% found once. The chain recombines TRBV10-1 with TRBJ2-7; TRBD1 might be the D (5 bases). The sequence came from an adult with an advanced solid tumor such as melanoma, head and neck, liver or kidney cancer. Sequencing was performed on CD4+ or CD8+ T cells sorted from blood, taken in a trial of the OX40 agonist ivuxolimab. CDR3 bases: TGCGCCAGCAGTGAGCGAGGACAAGGCGGCGAGCAGTACTTC. Amino acid sequence: CASSERGQGGEQYF.